This is a list of T cell receptor beta chains from one sample in a study of T cell responses to AZD1222 COVID-19 vaccine. Clones were sequenced by immunoSEQ multiplex PCR, and TCRdb holds only the in-frame ones, with some missing. The sample consists of roughly 170,000 clones, 85% to 90% of them appearing once. Sample: peripheral blood, taken on day 0 of AZD1222 vaccination. The receptors stem from an adult in good health. Each CDR3 is given with its conserved first and last residue. The order of the fields is V gene, D gene, J gene, clone size, CDR3 DNA, CDR3 protein. D genes are given only for firm matches. Some rows mark clone size as missing; the rest say once, few, many or name a class of expanded clone.

TRBV6-5	NA	TRBJ2-1	NA	TGTGCCAGCAGTTACGACTCCACCTACAATGAGCAGTTCTTC	CASSYDSTYNEQFF
TRBV28	NA	TRBJ1-4	NA	TGTGCCAGCATTGATTGGACGGATGAAAAACTGTTTTTT	CASIDWTDEKLFF
TRBV7-5	NA	TRBJ2-1	few	TGTGCCAGAAGCTTGGCCGATCTGGGACAGGGCTCCGATGAGCAGTTCTTC	CARSLADLGQGSDEQFF
TRBV7-9	TRBD1	TRBJ1-2	NA	TGTGCCGGGTGGGGGGACAGGGACTATGGCTACACCTTC	CAGWGDRDYGYTF
TRBV21-1	NA	TRBJ1-5	NA	TGTGCCAGCAGCAAAGCGCTCCAGCCCCAGCATTTT	CASSKALQPQHF
TRBV12-3/TRBV12-4	NA	TRBJ2-7	NA	TGTGCCAGCAGGGGTCTTTTATACGAGCAGTACTTC	CASRGLLYEQYF
TRBV3-1/TRBV3-2	NA	TRBJ1-3	NA	TGTGCCAGCAGCCGAGCGGGGGCCGGAAACACCATATATTTT	CASSRAGAGNTIYF
TRBV6-1	NA	TRBJ2-7	few	TGTGCCAGCAGTGACGGCAGGACCTACGAGCAGTACTTC	CASSDGRTYEQYF
TRBV9	NA	TRBJ1-2	NA	TGTGCCAGCAGCGCCCAGGGTGATACCTATGGCTACACCTTC	CASSAQGDTYGYTF
TRBV27	NA	TRBJ1-2	NA	TGTGCCAGCAGTTTTGGGCAGAATAACTATGGCTACACCTTC	CASSFGQNNYGYTF
TRBV12-3/TRBV12-4	TRBD1	TRBJ1-5	NA	TGTGCCAGCACGACAGGGCCCAATCAGCCCCAGCATTTT	CASTTGPNQPQHF
TRBV4-3	NA	TRBJ1-2	NA	TGCGCCAGCAGCCCAGCAGGGGCCTATGGCTACACCTTC	CASSPAGAYGYTF
TRBV29-1	NA	TRBJ2-2	NA	TGCAGCGTTGAAGTGGTCACCGGGGAGCTGTTTTTT	CSVEVVTGELFF
TRBV10-1	TRBD1	TRBJ2-1	NA	TGCGCCAGCAGCCGGGACCAGGGGGTTAATGAGCAGTTCTTC	CASSRDQGVNEQFF
TRBV5-1	NA	TRBJ1-2	few	TGCGCCAGCAGCCCCCGTGAGAACTATGGCTACACCTTC	CASSPRENYGYTF
TRBV10-3	NA	TRBJ1-6	NA	TGTGCCATCAGTGTTGGGCAGGGGACTAGTTCACCCCTCCACTTT	CAISVGQGTSSPLHF
TRBV9	NA	TRBJ2-1	NA	TGTGCCAGCAAGGGTTTTAATAATGAGCAGTTCTTC	CASKGFNNEQFF
TRBV24-1	NA	TRBJ2-3	NA	TGTGCCACCAGTGATCCTGACAGGCCAGATACGCAGTATTTT	CATSDPDRPDTQYF
TRBV5-6	NA	TRBJ2-7	NA	TGTGCCAGCAGCTTGGATGGCGGGTTTTCGGATAAGTCCGAGCAGTACTTC	CASSLDGGFSDKSEQYF
TRBV3-1/TRBV3-2	TRBD2	TRBJ2-3	NA	TGTGCCAGCAGCCCCCGGACTAGCGGGAGTAGGACGCAGTATTTT	CASSPRTSGSRTQYF